The 7 T cell receptor beta chains below all came from one sample that was sequenced in a study of blood T cell repertoires in COVID-19. The method was immunoSEQ multiplex PCR; TCRdb's version includes in-frame clones alone and lacks a portion of them. The sample yields approximately 250,000 clones, over 80% seen once. The sample comprised peripheral blood. The receptor set was obtained from a human donor in a cohort sampled during active COVID-19.

Worth noting for this clone: Other DNA sequences of this sample code for an identical CDR3. This chain joins TRBV28 and TRBJ2-7; D is perhaps TRBD2 (6 bases). V was pared by 4 bases and J by 3 bases, with 13 bases between. CDR1 is MDHEN and CDR2 is SYDVKM in the germline V gene. The CDR3 covers 14 residues. CDR3 coding DNA: TGTGCCAGCAGTTCCCCGGGACTCCGCTACGAGCAGTACTTC. Its protein is CASSSPGLRYEQYF.

In its sample, this clone was seen a few times. This sequence joins TRBV27 and TRBJ2-1; 12 nucleotides match TRBD2. Trimming removed 3 bases from V and 15 bases from J; junction bases left unmatched: 9. The germline V gene has CDR1 MNHEY and CDR2 SMNVEV (reference sequence). This CDR3 region has 14 residues. CDR3 loop: CASSFRTSGKDWFF. The DNA for the CDR3 is TGTGCCAGCAGTTTTCGGACTAGCGGGAAGGATTGGTTCTTC.

The chain employs TRBV2 and TRBJ2-2, with 10 positions matching TRBD1. Germline lookup yields CDR1 SNHLY and CDR2 FYNNEI. With 7 bases clipped from V and 5 bases from J, the junction kept 4 bases outside the gene matches. This CDR3 region has 14 residues. CDR3 loop: CASNRDRGTGELFF. Here the CDR3 DNA reads TGTGCCAGCAACCGGGACAGGGGAACCGGGGAGCTGTTTTTT.

V gene TRBV2 combines with J gene TRBJ1-5; 11 nucleotides agree with TRBD1. The CDR3 loop spans 15 amino acids. V dropped 4 bases and J dropped 6; count of bases not matched to a gene: 5. Germline loops: CDR1 SNHLY, CDR2 FYNNEI. The CDR3 region has the DNA TGTGCCAGCAGTGGGACAGGGGGCATGGGTCAGCCCCAGCATTTT. This encodes CASSGTGGMGQPQHF. Full variable domain (outside the CDR3, taken from reference TRBV2 and TRBJ1-5): EPEVTQTPSHQVTQMGQEVILRCVPISNHLYFYWYRQILGQKVEFLVSFYNNEISEKSEIFDDQFSVERPDGSNFTLKIRSTKLEDSAMYFCASSGTGGMGQPQHFGDGTRLSIL.

The CDR3 is CAINRDNGNEQFF. Written as DNA, the CDR3 is TGTGCCATCAACCGGGACAACGGCAATGAGCAGTTCTTC. The J gene is TRBJ2-1, the V gene TRBV10-3, with D perhaps TRBD1 (6 bases). The germline V gene has CDR1 ENHRY and CDR2 SYGVKD. Between the trimmed V and J ends, which lost 7 bases and 6 bases, there was a span of 13 bases. The CDR3 has 13 amino acids.

The chain joins TRBV19 to TRBJ2-3; maybe TRBD1 (7 bases). Trimming left V 3 bases short and J 4 bases short, with 17 bases between. The germline V gene encodes CDR1 LNHDA and CDR2 SQIVND (reference sequence). The CDR3 consists of 16 residues. DNA of the CDR3: TGTGCCAGTAGTATTGGTCCAGGGGGGAGTCCAGATACGCAGTATTTT. This codes for CASSIGPGGSPDTQYF.

The gene calls are TRBV10-1 and TRBJ2-3; no definite D call. CDR1 is WNHNN, CDR2 SYGVQD, per germline (reference sequence). The CDR3 loop spans 14 amino acids. V lost 7 bases and J 2 bases, leaving 13 bases between the germline ends. In DNA form, the CDR3 reads TGCGCCAGCACCTCGGGTGGTCCCACAGATACGCAGTATTTT. Protein sequence: CASTSGGPTDTQYF.